Listed here is a single T cell receptor (beta chain). The data derive from a study of OX40 agonist ivuxolimab in advanced cancers. Across the study: Of the patients, three showed partial responses, one with hepatocellular carcinoma and two with cutaneous melanoma.

Here immunoSEQ multiplex PCR was the method, and the copy in TCRdb shows in-frame clones only, minus some. The sample carries about 70,000 clones, approximately 78% recorded once. The CDR3 length is 21 residues. Germline V gives CDR1 WNHNN, CDR2 SYGVQD (reference sequence). Trimming left V 4 bases short and J 4 bases short, with 31 bases between. The clonotype originates from an adult with an advanced solid tumor such as melanoma, head and neck, liver or kidney cancer. Sequenced here: CD4+ or CD8+ T cells sorted from blood, sampled in a trial of the OX40 agonist ivuxolimab. The V call is TRBV10-1, the J call TRBJ2-2; D is tentatively TRBD1 or TRBD2 (6 bases each). The DNA of the CDR3 is TGCGCCAGCAGTGGCCAAGGGGGGAGACTCAACTCCCTAAGGTCCACCGGGGAGCTGTTTTTT. Translation gives CASSGQGGRLNSLRSTGELFF.